Below, one T cell receptor (beta chain) is given with its context. Its antigen is undetermined. Chemo-refractory metastatic non-small-cell lung cancer patients were treated with focal radiation plus CTLA-4 blockade with ipilimumab. The CDR3 covers 14 residues. Per germline, CDR1 SNHLY and CDR2 FYNNEI. The J segment lost 6 bases and the V segment lost 8 bases, leaving 7 bases of the junction unmatched. This specimen belongs to a study of radiotherapy plus CTLA-4 blockade in lung cancer. On the study more broadly: Objective responses emerged in roughly a sixth of patients, and 25% to 40% attained disease control.

Libraries were prepared by immunoSEQ multiplex PCR; TCRdb keeps only in-frame clonotypes and omits some of them. The table includes around 45,000 clones, about three quarters detected once. Whole-study findings and limits: Per reports, early blood T cell clone dynamics, plus interferon-beta, forecast response most strongly.

The V call is TRBV2, the J call TRBJ2-2, with TRBD1 matching over 9 bases. Sequenced material: peripheral blood, taken from a patient treated with radiotherapy plus ipilimumab. This TCR was recovered from a human donor with non-small cell lung cancer who had a complete response to radiotherapy plus ipilimumab. The CDR3 region has the DNA TGTGCCAGCTCGGGGACAGGGATTGCCGGGGAGCTGTTTTTT. Translating it yields CASSGTGIAGELFF.